Presented here are 9 T cell receptor beta chains from one specimen sequenced in a study of T-cell reconstitution after alpha-beta-depleted transplantation in children. TCRbeta library preparation incorporated unique molecular identifiers. Via MiXCR, TCRdb re-called the PCR reads, giving one row per CDR3 protein. The data show about 210,000 distinct CDR3 sequences, more than 15% seen once. The sample was PBMCs, mostly from graft donor cells, taken 360 days after TCRalphabeta/CD19-depleted stem cell transplant. Every receptor here comes from a male patient aged 2 to 10 who had a stem cell transplant for acute lymphoblastic leukemia, so the T cells may come from the graft donor.

In its sample, this clonotype was seen a few times. V and J are TRBV19 and TRBJ2-7, with a tentative D call TRBD1 (5 bases). This CDR3 is built from 12 residues. CDR1 is LNHDA, CDR2 SQIVND, per germline (reference sequence). Trimming took off 5 bases at V and 3 bases at J, with 8 bases between the two ends. The CDR3 loop reads CASSGQGYEQYF. The CDR3 nucleotides read TGTGCCAGTAGTGGGCAGGGCTACGAGCAGTACTTC.

The V and J genes are TRBV7-2 and TRBJ2-7; 9 bases line up with TRBD1. In germline, CDR1 is SGHTA, CDR2 FQGNSA. The CDR3 is 16 residues long. The V and J ends lost 1 base and 2 bases, in that order; junction bases with no gene match: 6. CDR3 sequence reads: CASSLGGGTGTYEQYF. The CDR3 DNA follows: TGTGCCAGCAGCTTAGGGGGCGGGACAGGGACCTACGAGCAGTACTTC.

This clonotype was observed a handful of times. The CDR3 nucleotides read TGTGCCAGCAGCCAGAGTCAGGGGACCACCTACGAGCAGTACTTC. Residues: CASSQSQGTTYEQYF. The genes are TRBV4-2 and TRBJ2-7; tentative D call: TRBD1 (6 bases). From germline, CDR1 is LGHNA and CDR2 YNFKEQ. CDR3 length: 15 amino acids. V lost 3 bases, J lost 2 bases, and 14 bases lay in between.

The chain uses TRBV5-1 and TRBJ2-3, with 9 bases that match TRBD1. V trimming: 0 bases; J trimming: 7 bases; junction bases outside the gene matches: 9. The germline V gene encodes CDR1 SGHRS and CDR2 YFSETQ. The CDR3 has 16 amino acids. CDR3 in DNA: TGCGCCAGCAGCTTGGCGTTAGGGACAGGGAGCCATACGCAGTATTTT. Its protein is CASSLALGTGSHTQYF.

This clonotype showed up just a few times. The chain uses TRBV28 and TRBJ1-3; D call uncertain. Trimming removed 3 bases at V and 3 bases at J, with 9 bases between. CDR1 MDHEN and CDR2 SYDVKM come from the germline V gene. The CDR3 sequence is 14 residues long. The CDR3 nucleotides read TGTGCCAGCAGTTTTGATTCTCTTGGAAACACCATATATTTT. Amino acids: CASSFDSLGNTIYF.

This clonotype was seen a handful of times. The gene calls are TRBV4-2 and TRBJ2-5; TRBD1 is a possible D gene (5 bases). V was trimmed by 0 bases and J by 2 bases, leaving 13 bases between them. Per the germline V gene, CDR1 is LGHNA and CDR2 is YNFKEQ. The CDR3 is 16 amino acids. CDR3 residues: CASSQDAGREQETQYF. CDR3 sequence (DNA): TGTGCCAGCAGCCAAGATGCCGGCAGGGAACAAGAGACCCAGTACTTC.

The V gene is TRBV12-3 or TRBV12-4, the J gene TRBJ1-5; D remains ambiguous. Trimming shortened V by 3 bases and J by 2 bases, and 17 bases separated the two germline ends. The CDR3 extends over 17 amino acids. The CDR3 loop reads CASSLSFGTLGNQPQHF. CDR3 DNA sequence: TGTGCCAGCAGTTTGTCCTTCGGTACCTTGGGCAATCAGCCCCAGCATTTT.

The J gene is TRBJ2-7, the V gene TRBV6-5; D gene unclear. In germline, CDR1 is MNHEY, CDR2 SVGAGI. The CDR3 sequence is 13 residues long. V was cut by 2 bases and J by 6 bases, with 11 bases left in between. CDR3 bases: TGTGCCAGCAGTTACGATTCAACGAGCGAGCAGTACTTC. Protein: CASSYDSTSEQYF.

This clonotype has a handful of counts. The chain is built from TRBV7-9 and TRBJ2-7; 9 positions match TRBD1. Per germline, CDR1 SEHNR and CDR2 FQNEAQ (reference sequence). This CDR3 region has 14 residues. With V trimmed by 4 bases and J by 4 bases, 5 bases remained unmatched. CDR3: CASSSAGQGYEQYF. DNA of the CDR3: TGTGCCAGCAGCTCCGCGGGACAGGGATACGAGCAGTACTTC.